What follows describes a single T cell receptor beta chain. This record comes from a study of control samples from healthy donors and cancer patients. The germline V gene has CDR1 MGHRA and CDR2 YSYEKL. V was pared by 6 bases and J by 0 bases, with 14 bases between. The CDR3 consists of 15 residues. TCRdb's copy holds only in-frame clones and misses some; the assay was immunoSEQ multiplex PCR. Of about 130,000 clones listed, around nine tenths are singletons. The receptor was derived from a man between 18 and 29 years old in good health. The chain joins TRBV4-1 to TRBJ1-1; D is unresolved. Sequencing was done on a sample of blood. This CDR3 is CASSFMVDVNTEAFF. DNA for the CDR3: TGCGCCAGCAGTTTTATGGTCGACGTGAACACTGAAGCTTTCTTT.